These 30 T cell receptor beta chains were sequenced from one sample in a study of shared clonotypes between healthy human individuals. Sequenced by immunoSEQ multiplex PCR; TCRdb stores in-frame clones only, minus some. The data show 500,000 to 550,000 clones, 95% to 97% seen once. Sequences were obtained from naive CD4+ T cells sorted from blood. The subset: CD45RA+ positively selected. These TCRs come from a woman between 25 and 40 years old in good health.

The chain couples TRBV5-8 to TRBJ2-7; a possible D gene is TRBD1 (5 bases). The CDR3 loop spans 15 amino acids. CDR1 SGHTS and CDR2 YDEGEE come from the germline V gene. Trimming pared 4 bases from V and 7 bases from J, leaving 21 bases between. As DNA, the CDR3 is TGTGCCAGCAGCAGCAACAGGAGAAACTTGGGGGAGCAGTACTTC. Encoded protein: CASSSNRRNLGEQYF.

The chain carries TRBV19 and TRBJ2-1; 7 nucleotides agree with TRBD2. The CDR3 sequence is 15 residues long. Germline CDR1 is LNHDA and CDR2 is SQIVND (reference sequence). With V trimmed by 1 base and J by 3 bases, 3 bases remained unmatched. The CDR3 bases are TGTGCCAGTAGTATAGGACTAGCCCTCTACAATGAGCAGTTCTTC. Translation gives CASSIGLALYNEQFF.

The V gene is TRBV11-1, the J gene TRBJ2-7; 10 positions match TRBD2. The germline V gene has CDR1 SGHAT and CDR2 FQDESV (reference sequence). V was clipped by 4 bases and J by 7 bases; unmatched bases: 4. The CDR3 is made up of 13 amino acids. In nucleotides, the CDR3 is TGTGCCAGCAGCTGGCTAGCGGGAGTAGAGCAGTACTTC. Encoded protein: CASSWLAGVEQYF.

The rearrangement uses TRBV2 and TRBJ2-2; 8 bases are a match to TRBD2. CDR1 is SNHLY, CDR2 FYNNEI, per germline. The CDR3 sequence is 15 residues long. The trim removed 4 bases at V and 7 bases at J, leaving 8 bases unmatched. The CDR3, as DNA: TGTGCCAGCAGTGGGTCGGGAGGGCCAAACGGGGAGCTGTTTTTT. This gives the protein CASSGSGGPNGELFF. The entire variable domain, with the rest obtained from reference TRBV2 and TRBJ2-2, is as follows: EPEVTQTPSHQVTQMGQEVILRCVPISNHLYFYWYRQILGQKVEFLVSFYNNEISEKSEIFDDQFSVERPDGSNFTLKIRSTKLEDSAMYFCASSGSGGPNGELFFGEGSRLTVL.

The chain carries TRBV10-2 and TRBJ2-7; 12 bases agree with TRBD2. V gave up 10 bases and J gave up 2 bases; unmatched junction bases: 15. Germline V lookup: CDR1 WSHSY, CDR2 SAAADI. This CDR3 region has 17 residues. The CDR3 region is CATEDRQGLAGTYEQYF. CDR3 nucleotide sequence: TGCGCCACCGAGGACAGGCAGGGACTAGCGGGTACCTACGAGCAGTACTTC.

The CDR3 DNA follows: TGTGCCAGCAGCTTAGGACCGACCCAAGAGACCCAGTACTTC. This encodes CASSLGPTQETQYF. The genes are TRBV7-6 and TRBJ2-5; D unresolved. This CDR3 has 14 residues. V was cut by 1 base and J by 1 base, with 7 bases left in between. Germline V gene data show CDR1 as SGHVS and CDR2 as FNYEAQ.

This rearrangement joins TRBV28 to TRBJ2-6; D is perhaps TRBD2 (6 bases). This CDR3 is 12 amino acids long. The V end lost 3 bases, the J end lost 11 bases, and 8 bases lay between the germline ends. CDR1 and CDR2 from the germline V gene are MDHEN and SYDVKM. The CDR3: CASSLGDYVLTF. The CDR3 DNA follows: TGTGCCAGCAGTTTGGGGGACTACGTCCTGACTTTC.

The V gene is TRBV5-8, the J gene TRBJ1-2; 7 nucleotides agree with TRBD1. The germline V gene has CDR1 SGHTS and CDR2 YDEGEE. The junction had 4 bases not matched to a gene; V was cut back by 3 bases and J by 5 bases. The CDR3 spans 13 residues. As DNA, the CDR3 is TGTGCCAGCAGCTCGGACAGGCCATATGGCTACACCTTC. Protein sequence: CASSSDRPYGYTF.

The V call is TRBV2, the J call TRBJ1-3, with D unresolved. Germline CDR1 is SNHLY and CDR2 is FYNNEI. The CDR3 consists of 13 residues. The V end lost 3 bases, the J end lost 3 bases, and 6 bases lay between the germline ends. The CDR3 DNA is TGTGCCAGCAGTGAGGTGATTGGAAACACCATATATTTT. This codes for CASSEVIGNTIYF.

The chain links TRBV28 to TRBJ2-3; 13 positions agree with TRBD2. The V segment lost 7 bases and the J segment 6 bases; nucleotides outside the gene matches: 7. Germline CDR1 and CDR2: MDHEN and SYDVKM. The CDR3 covers 15 residues. The CDR3 loop reads CASNRRTSGSDTQYF. As DNA, the CDR3 is TGTGCCAGCAACCGCCGGACTAGCGGGAGCGATACGCAGTATTTT.

The genes are TRBV6-5 and TRBJ1-5; D is unresolved. Germline loops: CDR1 MNHEY, CDR2 SVGAGI. With 8 bases removed from V and 2 bases from J, the gap between germline ends came to 13 bases. The CDR3 spans 14 residues. The CDR3 loop reads CASSRVMGNQPQHF. In nucleotides, the CDR3 is TGTGCCAGCTCCCGGGTTATGGGCAATCAGCCCCAGCATTTT.

The rearrangement uses TRBV27 and TRBJ2-1; D is unclear. Per germline, CDR1 MNHEY and CDR2 SMNVEV (reference sequence). Trimming removed 0 bases from V and 1 base from J, with 13 bases in between. The CDR3 length is 17 residues. CDR3 bases: TGTGCCAGCAGTTTATCAGGGTGGTATATATCCTACAATGAGCAGTTCTTC. Translated: CASSLSGWYISYNEQFF.

Remarks on this clone: The same CDR3 can be traced to other DNA sequences in this sample. The V and J genes are TRBV28 and TRBJ2-5; D is unresolved. Trimming pared 8 bases from V and 5 bases from J, leaving 6 bases between. The CDR3 spans 10 residues. Germline assignment: CDR1 MDHEN and CDR2 SYDVKM. Here the CDR3 reads CASLGETQYF. In nucleotides, the CDR3 is TGTGCCAGCCTAGGGGAGACCCAGTACTTC.

The chain carries TRBV7-2 and TRBJ1-6; the D gene is possibly TRBD1 (5 bases). Per germline, CDR1 SGHTA and CDR2 FQGNSA. V lost 4 bases, J lost 7 bases, and 11 bases lay in between. The CDR3 length is 14 residues. CDR3 sequence: CASSSEGWNSPLHF. As DNA, the CDR3 is TGTGCCAGCAGCTCCGAGGGGTGGAATTCACCCCTCCACTTT.

The J gene is TRBJ2-7, the V gene TRBV10-3; the D call may be TRBD1 or TRBD2 (5 bases each). The V end lost 4 bases, the J end lost 3 bases, and 13 bases lay between the germline ends. Germline CDR1 reads ENHRY; CDR2 reads SYGVKD. The CDR3 is 14 amino acids. The CDR3 region is CAISGGWDGYEQYF. The DNA of the CDR3 is TGTGCCATCAGTGGAGGCTGGGACGGCTACGAGCAGTACTTC.

In this sample, this clone turned up once. The rearrangement uses TRBV6-5 and TRBJ1-1; D ambiguous. The CDR3 is made up of 12 amino acids. V dropped 10 bases and J dropped 2 bases, with 11 bases sitting between them. Germline V gene sequence: CDR1 MNHEY, CDR2 SVGAGI. CDR3 nucleotide sequence: TGTGCCACCCGGGGAGCCAACACTGAAGCTTTCTTT. Its translation: CATRGANTEAFF.

This clone was observed once. This chain joins TRBV7-9 and TRBJ1-5; 7 nucleotides line up with TRBD1. V shed 4 bases, J shed 6 bases, and the junction held 3 bases outside the gene matches. Germline V lookup: CDR1 SEHNR, CDR2 FQNEAQ (reference sequence). The CDR3 is made up of 13 amino acids. The CDR3 region has the DNA TGTGCCAGCAGCTCGCCAGGGGGTCAGCCCCAGCATTTT. Translating gives CASSSPGGQPQHF.

The chain combines TRBV6-4 with TRBJ1-2; D is uncertain. The ends were cut back, 5 bases at V and 4 bases at J, with 14 bases in the middle. Germline CDR1 is MRHNA and CDR2 is SNTAGT. This CDR3 contains 14 residues. The DNA for the CDR3 is TGTGCCAGCAGTTCGGACGGCCTACCCTATGGCTACACCTTC. Residues: CASSSDGLPYGYTF.

This clone appeared once. V gene TRBV18 combines with J gene TRBJ2-2, with 9 nucleotides matching TRBD2. CDR1 is KGHSH, CDR2 LQKENI, per germline. V trimming: 3 bases; J trimming: 1 base; junction bases outside the gene matches: 0. The CDR3 has 15 residues. This CDR3 reads CASSPTSGNTGELFF. CDR3 sequence (DNA): TGTGCCAGCTCACCGACTAGCGGGAACACCGGGGAGCTGTTTTTT.

The rearrangement links TRBV28 to TRBJ2-1; D tentatively reads TRBD1 or TRBD2 (5 bases each). Trimming cost V 7 bases and J 13 bases, with 17 bases left between them. CDR1 is MDHEN and CDR2 is SYDVKM in the germline V gene. The CDR3 consists of 12 residues. As DNA, the CDR3 is TGTGCCAGCACCCTAAATGAGGGACCCCAGTTCTTC. This codes for CASTLNEGPQFF. Full variable domain (missing parts from reference TRBV28 and TRBJ2-1): DVKVTQSSRYLVKRTGEKVFLECVQDMDHENMFWYRQDPGLGLRLIYFSYDVKMKEKGDIPEGYSVSREKKERFSLILESASTNQTSMYLCASTLNEGPQFFGPGTRLTVL.

The V call is TRBV6-6, the J call TRBJ2-5, with TRBD2 as a possible D gene (5 bases). The V gene's germline CDR1 is MNHNY and CDR2 SVGAGI (reference sequence). The CDR3 covers 16 residues. Trimming took off 2 bases at V and 5 bases at J, with 18 bases between the two ends. In DNA, the CDR3 is TGTGCCAGCAGTTACGGTGAAACTCCTCCGGGGGAGACCCAGTACTTC. Its translation is CASSYGETPPGETQYF.

The rearrangement uses TRBV7-6 and TRBJ2-5; D unclear. Per the germline V gene, CDR1 is SGHVS and CDR2 is FNYEAQ. CDR3 length: 13 residues. Between the trimmed V and J ends, which lost 1 base and 3 bases, there was a span of 6 bases. This CDR3 is CASSLDWKETQYF. The DNA for the CDR3 is TGTGCCAGCAGCTTAGACTGGAAAGAGACCCAGTACTTC.

This clone was seen just once. The V gene is TRBV28, the J gene TRBJ2-5, with D unresolved. The CDR3 has 13 residues. V lost 9 bases and J lost 4, with 15 bases in between. Germline-derived CDR1 and CDR2 are MDHEN and SYDVKM. The CDR3 region has the DNA TGTGCCAGTTCGGAACCTATCCTAGAGACCCAGTACTTC. Translated, it gives CASSEPILETQYF.

This chain joins TRBV28 and TRBJ2-3, with 9 bases identical to TRBD2. This CDR3 is built from 15 residues. Germline values: CDR1 MDHEN, CDR2 SYDVKM. V was clipped by 4 bases and J by 8 bases; unmatched bases: 10. CDR3 residues: CASSSLSGRSGTQYF. CDR3 nucleotide sequence: TGTGCCAGCAGTTCTCTGAGCGGGAGGTCGGGTACGCAGTATTTT. Full variable domain (outside the CDR3, taken from reference TRBV28 and TRBJ2-3): DVKVTQSSRYLVKRTGEKVFLECVQDMDHENMFWYRQDPGLGLRLIYFSYDVKMKEKGDIPEGYSVSREKKERFSLILESASTNQTSMYLCASSSLSGRSGTQYFGPGTRLTVL.

V is TRBV21-1 and J is TRBJ2-7; the D segment call TRBD1 is taken from the table without a DNA check. TRBV21-1 is given as a pseudogene. This CDR3 has 16 residues. The DNA for the CDR3 is TGTGCCAGCAGCAAAGGGGGTAGGGGGACAGCCTACGAGCAGTACTTC. Translated: CASSKGGRGTAYEQYF.

V usage is TRBV28 and J usage is TRBJ2-7, with TRBD2 as a possible D gene (6 bases). The CDR3 runs to 13 residues. Germline V gene lookup returns CDR1 MDHEN and CDR2 SYDVKM. V lost 10 bases and J 2 bases, leaving 15 bases between the germline ends. Here the CDR3 DNA reads TGTGCCACCTGGGGAAGGAGGGCCTACGAGCAGTACTTC. Protein: CATWGRRAYEQYF.

The chain couples TRBV25-1 to TRBJ1-6; D is uncertain. V lost 1 base and J 7 bases, leaving 5 bases between the germline ends. From germline, CDR1 is MGHDK and CDR2 SYGVNS. The CDR3 runs 13 residues. CDR3 amino acids: CASSELGNSPLHF. The CDR3 DNA sequence: TGTGCCAGCAGTGAATTGGGAAATTCACCCCTCCACTTT.

The chain recombines TRBV11-2 with TRBJ1-5; 7 bases line up with TRBD1. J gave up 7 bases and V 5 bases, and 5 bases lay outside the gene matches. The germline CDR1 and CDR2 sequences are SGHAT and FQNNGV. The CDR3 is made up of 13 amino acids. CDR3 DNA sequence: TGTGCCAGCAGCGTCACAGGGGACCAGCCCCAGCATTTT. The encoded protein is CASSVTGDQPQHF.

V and J are TRBV21-1 and TRBJ2-3; the table's D call of TRBD2 was not tested on the DNA. TRBV21-1 is tagged as a pseudogene. This CDR3 has 16 amino acids. CDR3 sequence: CASSATTTVMQDTQYF. CDR3 DNA: TGTGCCAGCAGCGCGACGACTACAGTCATGCAAGATACGCAGTATTTT.

The CDR3 bases are TGTGCCAGCAGTTTACCCAATTGGGGGGACGGCTACACCTTC. Encoded protein: CASSLPNWGDGYTF. This chain links TRBV28 with TRBJ1-2; D is perhaps TRBD1 (5 bases). Looked up from germline, CDR1 is MDHEN and CDR2 is SYDVKM. The CDR3 sequence is 14 residues long. V lost 2 bases to trimming and J lost 8 bases, with 15 bases between them.